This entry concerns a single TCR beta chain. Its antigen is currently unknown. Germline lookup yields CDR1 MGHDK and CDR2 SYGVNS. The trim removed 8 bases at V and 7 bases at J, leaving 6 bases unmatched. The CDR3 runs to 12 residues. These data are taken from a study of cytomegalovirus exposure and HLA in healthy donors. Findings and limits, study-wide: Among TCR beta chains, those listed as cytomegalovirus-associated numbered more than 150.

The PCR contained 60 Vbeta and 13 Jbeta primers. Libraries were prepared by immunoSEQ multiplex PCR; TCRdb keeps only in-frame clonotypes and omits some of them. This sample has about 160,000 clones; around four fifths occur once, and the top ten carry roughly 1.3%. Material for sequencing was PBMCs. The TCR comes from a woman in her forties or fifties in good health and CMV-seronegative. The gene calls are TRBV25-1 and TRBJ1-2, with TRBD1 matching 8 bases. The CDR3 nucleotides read TGTGCCAGCCGGACAGGGACCGGTGGCTACACCTTC. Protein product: CASRTGTGGYTF.